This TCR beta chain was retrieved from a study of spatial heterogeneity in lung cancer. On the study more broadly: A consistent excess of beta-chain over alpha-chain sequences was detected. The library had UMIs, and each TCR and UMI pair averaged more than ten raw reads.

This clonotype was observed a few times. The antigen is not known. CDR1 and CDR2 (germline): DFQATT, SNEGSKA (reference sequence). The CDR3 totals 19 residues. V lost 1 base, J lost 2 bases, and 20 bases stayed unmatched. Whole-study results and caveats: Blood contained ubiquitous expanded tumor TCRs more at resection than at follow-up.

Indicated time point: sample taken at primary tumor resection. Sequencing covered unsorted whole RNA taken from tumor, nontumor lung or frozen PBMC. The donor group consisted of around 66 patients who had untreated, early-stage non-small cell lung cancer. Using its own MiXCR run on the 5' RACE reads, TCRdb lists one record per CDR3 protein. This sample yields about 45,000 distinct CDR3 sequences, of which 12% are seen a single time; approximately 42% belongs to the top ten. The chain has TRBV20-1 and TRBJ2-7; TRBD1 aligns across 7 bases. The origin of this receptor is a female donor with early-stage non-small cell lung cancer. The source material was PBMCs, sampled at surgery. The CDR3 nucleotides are TGCAGTGCTAGAGCTCCCATCGACAGGGAAGGGGCCAGGACCTACGAGCAGTACTTC. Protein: CSARAPIDREGARTYEQYF.